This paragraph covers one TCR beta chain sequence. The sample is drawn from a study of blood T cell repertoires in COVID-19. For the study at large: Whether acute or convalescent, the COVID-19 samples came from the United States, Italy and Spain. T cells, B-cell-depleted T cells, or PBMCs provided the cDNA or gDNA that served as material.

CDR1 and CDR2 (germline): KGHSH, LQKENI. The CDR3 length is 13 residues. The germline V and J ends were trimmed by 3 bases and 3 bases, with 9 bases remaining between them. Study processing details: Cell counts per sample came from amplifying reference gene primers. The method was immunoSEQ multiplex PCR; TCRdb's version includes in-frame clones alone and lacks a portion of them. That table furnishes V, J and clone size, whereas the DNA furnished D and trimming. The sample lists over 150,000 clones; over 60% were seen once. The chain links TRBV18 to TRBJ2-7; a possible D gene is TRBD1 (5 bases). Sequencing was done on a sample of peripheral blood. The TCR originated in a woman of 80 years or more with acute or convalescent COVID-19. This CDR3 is CASSPGRNYEQYF. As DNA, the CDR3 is TGTGCCAGCTCACCGGGGCGGAACTACGAGCAGTACTTC.